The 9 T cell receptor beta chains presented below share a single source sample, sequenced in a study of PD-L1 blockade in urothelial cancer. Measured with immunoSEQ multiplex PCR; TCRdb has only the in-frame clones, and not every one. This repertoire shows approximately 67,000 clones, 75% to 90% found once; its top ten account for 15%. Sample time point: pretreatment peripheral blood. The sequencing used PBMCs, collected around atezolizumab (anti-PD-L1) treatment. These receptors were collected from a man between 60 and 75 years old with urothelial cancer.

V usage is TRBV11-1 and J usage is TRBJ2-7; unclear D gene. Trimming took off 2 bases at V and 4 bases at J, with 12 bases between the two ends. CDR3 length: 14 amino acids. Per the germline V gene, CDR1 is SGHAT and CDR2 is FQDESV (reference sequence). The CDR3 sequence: CASSLQRREYEQYF. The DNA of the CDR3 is TGTGCCAGCAGCTTACAACGGAGAGAGTACGAGCAGTACTTC.

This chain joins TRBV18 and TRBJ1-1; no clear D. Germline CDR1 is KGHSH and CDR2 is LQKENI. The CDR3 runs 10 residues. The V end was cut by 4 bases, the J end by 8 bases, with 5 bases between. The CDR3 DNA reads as TGTGCCAGCTCACGCGAAGAAGCTTTCTTT. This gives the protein CASSREEAFF.

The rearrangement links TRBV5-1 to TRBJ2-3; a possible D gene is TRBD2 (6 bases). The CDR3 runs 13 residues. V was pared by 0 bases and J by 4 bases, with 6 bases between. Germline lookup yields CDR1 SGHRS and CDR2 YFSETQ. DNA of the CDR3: TGCGCCAGCAGCTTGGGGGGGGCAGATACGCAGTATTTT. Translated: CASSLGGADTQYF.

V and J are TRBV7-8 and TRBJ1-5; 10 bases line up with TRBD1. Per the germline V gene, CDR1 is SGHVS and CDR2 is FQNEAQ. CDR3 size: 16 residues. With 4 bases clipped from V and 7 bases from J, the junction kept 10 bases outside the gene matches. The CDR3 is CASSSAGTGAGQPQHF. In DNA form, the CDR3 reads TGTGCCAGCAGCTCGGCCGGGACAGGGGCTGGACAGCCCCAGCATTTT.

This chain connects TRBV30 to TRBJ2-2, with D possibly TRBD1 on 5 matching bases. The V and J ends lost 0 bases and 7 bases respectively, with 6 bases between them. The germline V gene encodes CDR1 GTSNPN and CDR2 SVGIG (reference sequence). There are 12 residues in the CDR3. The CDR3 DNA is TGTGCCTGGAGTGTAAGGGGCGGGGAGCTGTTTTTT. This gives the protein CAWSVRGGELFF. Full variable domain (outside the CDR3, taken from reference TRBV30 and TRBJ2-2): SQTIHQWPATLVQPVGSPLSLECTVEGTSNPNLYWYRQAAGRGLQLLFYSVGIGQISSEVPQNLSASRPQDRQFILSSKKLLLSDSGFYLCAWSVRGGELFFGEGSRLTVL.

The CDR3 nucleotides are TGTGCCAGCAGTTACGGGGACATCTCCTCTGGAAACACCATATATTTT. It yields the protein CASSYGDISSGNTIYF. This chain joins TRBV6-5 and TRBJ1-3; TRBD1 might be the D (6 bases). From germline, CDR1 is MNHEY and CDR2 SVGAGI. V gave up 2 bases and J gave up 0 bases, with 11 bases separating them. The CDR3 has 16 amino acids.

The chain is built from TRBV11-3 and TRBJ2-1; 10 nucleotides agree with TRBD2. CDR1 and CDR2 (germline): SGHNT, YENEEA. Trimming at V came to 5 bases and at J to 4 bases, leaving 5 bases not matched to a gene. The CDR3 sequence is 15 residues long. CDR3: CASSRSGGLYNEQFF. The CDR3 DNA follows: TGTGCCAGCAGCCGTAGCGGGGGGTTGTACAATGAGCAGTTCTTC.

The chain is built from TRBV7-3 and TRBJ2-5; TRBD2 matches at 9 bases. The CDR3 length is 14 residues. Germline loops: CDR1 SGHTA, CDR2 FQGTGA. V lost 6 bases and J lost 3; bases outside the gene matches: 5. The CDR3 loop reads CASSKGLAEETQYF. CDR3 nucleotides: TGTGCCAGCAGTAAGGGACTAGCTGAAGAGACCCAGTACTTC.

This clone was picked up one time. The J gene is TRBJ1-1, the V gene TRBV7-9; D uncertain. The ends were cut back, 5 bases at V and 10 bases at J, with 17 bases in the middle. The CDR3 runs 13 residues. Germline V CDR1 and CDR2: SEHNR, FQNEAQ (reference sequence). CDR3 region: CASSDLRRGRAFF. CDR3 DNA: TGTGCCAGCAGCGACCTTCGACGAGGGAGAGCTTTCTTT.